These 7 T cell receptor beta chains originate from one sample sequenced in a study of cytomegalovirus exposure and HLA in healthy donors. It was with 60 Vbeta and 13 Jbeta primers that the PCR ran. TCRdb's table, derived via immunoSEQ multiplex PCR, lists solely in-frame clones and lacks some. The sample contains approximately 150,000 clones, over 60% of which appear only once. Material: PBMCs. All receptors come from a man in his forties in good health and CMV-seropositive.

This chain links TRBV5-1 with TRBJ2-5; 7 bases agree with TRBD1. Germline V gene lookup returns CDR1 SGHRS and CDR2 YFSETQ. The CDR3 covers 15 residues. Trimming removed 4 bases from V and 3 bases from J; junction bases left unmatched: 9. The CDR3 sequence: CASSLLGQIKETQYF. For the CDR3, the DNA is TGCGCCAGCAGCCTCCTGGGACAGATTAAAGAGACCCAGTACTTC.

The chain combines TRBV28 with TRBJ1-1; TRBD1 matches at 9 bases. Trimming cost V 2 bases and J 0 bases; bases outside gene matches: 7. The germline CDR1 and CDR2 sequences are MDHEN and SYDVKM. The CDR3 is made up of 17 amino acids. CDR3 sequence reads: CASSLGTGRGMNTEAFF. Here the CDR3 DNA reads TGTGCCAGCAGTTTAGGGACAGGGAGGGGGATGAACACTGAAGCTTTCTTT.

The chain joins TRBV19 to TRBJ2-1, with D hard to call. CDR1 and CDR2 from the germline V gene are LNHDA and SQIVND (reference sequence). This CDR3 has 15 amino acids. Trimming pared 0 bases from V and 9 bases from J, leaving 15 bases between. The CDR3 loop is CASSIEGLVKAEQFF. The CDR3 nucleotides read TGTGCCAGTAGTATAGAGGGTCTAGTGAAGGCTGAGCAGTTCTTC.

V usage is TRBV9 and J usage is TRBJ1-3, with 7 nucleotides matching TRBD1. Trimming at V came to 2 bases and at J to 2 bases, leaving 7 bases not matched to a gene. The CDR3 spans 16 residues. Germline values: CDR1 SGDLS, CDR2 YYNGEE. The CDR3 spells CASSVTGQGAGNTIYF. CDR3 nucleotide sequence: TGTGCCAGCAGCGTGACGGGCCAGGGGGCTGGAAACACCATATATTTT.

The CDR3 nucleotides read TGTGCCATCAGTGAGAGACTAGCGGGGGCGGATGAGCAGTTCTTC. Translation: CAISERLAGADEQFF. The gene calls are TRBV10-3 and TRBJ2-1, with 12 bases lining up with TRBD2. The germline V gene has CDR1 ENHRY and CDR2 SYGVKD. V lost 2 bases to trimming and J lost 8 bases; unmatched junction nucleotides: 4. The CDR3 contains 15 residues.

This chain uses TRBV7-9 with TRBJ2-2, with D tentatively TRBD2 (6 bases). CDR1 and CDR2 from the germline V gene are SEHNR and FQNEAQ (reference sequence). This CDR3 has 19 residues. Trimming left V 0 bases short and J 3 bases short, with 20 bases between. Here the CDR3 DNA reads TGTGCCAGCAGCTTAGCGCCGGGTGTCGGAAGGGACTACACCGGGGAGCTGTTTTTT. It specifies CASSLAPGVGRDYTGELFF.

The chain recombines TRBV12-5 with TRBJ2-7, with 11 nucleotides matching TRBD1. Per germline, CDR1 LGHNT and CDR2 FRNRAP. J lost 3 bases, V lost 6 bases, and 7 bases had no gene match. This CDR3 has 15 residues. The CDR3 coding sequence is TGTGCTAGTGGATCGGGACAGGGGGACGGCTACGAGCAGTACTTC. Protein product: CASGSGQGDGYEQYF.